Given below is one T cell receptor beta chain in context. This sample is part of a study of technical replicates of blood from four donors. The CDR3 has 14 residues. V lost 3 bases, J lost 4 bases, and 12 bases lay in between. The germline gives CDR1 SGHTA, CDR2 FQGNSA. Method: immunoSEQ multiplex PCR; TCRdb's copy keeps in-frame clones and lacks some. The table lists 60,000 or so clones, about 86% of them singletons. The TCR comes from a human donor in good health. Some clones in this sample may be carry-over from other donors' samples. The sample taken for sequencing was PBMCs. The genes are TRBV7-2 and TRBJ1-1; D possibly corresponds to TRBD1 (5 bases). The CDR3 loop reads CASSLLGQSTEAFF. The CDR3 nucleotides read TGTGCCAGCAGCTTGTTGGGGCAGAGCACTGAAGCTTTCTTT. The full variable domain, in which reference TRBV7-2 and TRBJ1-1 provide the parts outside the CDR3, is GAGVSQSPSNKVTEKGKDVELRCDPISGHTALYWYRQSLGQGLEFLIYFQGNSAPDKSGLPSDRFSAERTGGSVSTLTIQRTQQEDSAVYLCASSLLGQSTEAFFGQGTRLTVV.